This is a list of T cell receptor beta chains from one sample in a study of T-cell reconstitution after alpha-beta-depleted transplantation in children. Each CDR3 protein is one row after TCRdb ran MiXCR on the PCR reads. This table holds around 490,000 distinct CDR3 sequences, around 10% found once. Sequencing was performed on PBMCs, mostly from graft donor cells, taken 180 days after TCRalphabeta/CD19-depleted stem cell transplant. The receptors derive from a female patient between 2 and 10 years old who had a stem cell transplant for aplastic anemia, so the T cells may come from the graft donor. The CDR3 runs from the conserved cysteine through the conserved F or W.

J,V,CDR3
TRBJ2-6,TRBV5-6,CASSIMNHGANVLTF
TRBJ1-5,TRBV15,CATSRGGDSHQPQHF
TRBJ2-3,TRBV5-1,CASSNSGSADTQYF
TRBJ2-3,TRBV28,CASSLYPGDTQYF
TRBJ2-3,TRBV6-5,CASSYRKGGGSTDTQYF
TRBJ2-7,TRBV28,CASSSGGTYEQYF
TRBJ1-3,TRBV6-5,CASSYRPTGGNTIYF
TRBJ2-7,TRBV20-1,CSARDGAGSYFHYEQYF
TRBJ2-5,TRBV15,CATSRDLSGLAGETQYF
TRBJ2-1,TRBV7-8,CASGPRGASSYNEQFF
TRBJ2-1,TRBV7-9,CASRASGLTYNEQFF
TRBJ2-3,TRBV29-1,CSVEDQNTREGWTDTQYF
TRBJ1-1,TRBV12-3/TRBV12-4,CASSFRRETEAFF
TRBJ2-7,TRBV6-1,CASNPAPSYEQYF
TRBJ1-1,TRBV6-6,CASKLQGVTEAFF
TRBJ2-7,TRBV14,CASSPIRVLAGTYEQYF
TRBJ2-7,TRBV5-1,CASGPLGQYPSYEQYF
TRBJ2-1,TRBV6-2/TRBV6-3,CASSYSRQGGDYEQFF
TRBJ2-7,TRBV5-1,CASSLTKMAGTPYEQYF
TRBJ2-1,TRBV12-3/TRBV12-4,CASTQLAAGKRNEQFF
TRBJ2-7,TRBV18,CASSRGQSSYEQYF
TRBJ1-4,TRBV20-1,CSARDSSATNEKLFF
TRBJ2-1,TRBV5-8,CAEAGDNEQFF
TRBJ2-6,TRBV20-1,CSAGRLAGGRGGPGANVLTF
TRBJ1-6,TRBV28,CASSLRTAGWSLHF
TRBJ1-2,TRBV28,CASSFSDRYGYTF
TRBJ2-6,TRBV3-1,CASSQPLGQGSSGANVLTF
TRBJ1-2,TRBV20-1,CSARGQTYGYTF
TRBJ2-7,TRBV24-1,CATSGRGGEQYF
TRBJ2-3,TRBV20-1,CSASRGQDTQYF
TRBJ2-5,TRBV5-1,CASSPGTSGSRFQETQYF
TRBJ2-7,TRBV2,CASSEALGTSRFREQYF
TRBJ2-5,TRBV14,CASSHALAGVSQYF
TRBJ1-5,TRBV18,CASSPRTGQQPQHF
TRBJ1-5,TRBV28,CASTFGGPGHTNQPQHF
TRBJ1-1,TRBV7-8,CASSLEGMGTEAFF
TRBJ2-1,TRBV28,CASSAGTGAHNEQFF
TRBJ1-2,TRBV20-1,CSAQGQWMPKGYGYTF
TRBJ1-2,TRBV6-5,CASQGQGAGGYGYTF
TRBJ1-1,TRBV20-1,CSARVADRNTEAFF
TRBJ2-1,TRBV6-5,CASSYGNRGEQFF
TRBJ1-1,TRBV6-1,CASSGLGTGDTEAFF
TRBJ1-2,TRBV28,CASSSFGGPSGGYTF
TRBJ1-1,TRBV2,CASRDPTVNTEAFF
TRBJ2-5,TRBV3-1,CASSLLRDRETQYF
TRBJ2-3,TRBV20-1,CSARAGARDTQYF
TRBJ2-5,TRBV11-2,CASSHRDRDGQYF
TRBJ1-1,TRBV29-1,CSVGYGTEAFF
TRBJ2-2,TRBV11-2,CASSLSLWEGPTGELFF
TRBJ2-1,TRBV7-9,CASSPPVVSYNEQFF